The source of this TCR beta chain is a study of blood T cell repertoires in COVID-19. For the study at large: Sites in the United States, Italy and Spain provided acute and convalescent COVID-19 samples.

This CDR3 has 13 amino acids. V lost 5 bases to trimming and J lost 11 bases, with 18 bases between them. Germline V gene data show CDR1 as SGHAT and CDR2 as FQNNGV. The data were produced by immunoSEQ multiplex PCR, yet TCRdb's version contains in-frame clones alone and is incomplete. The sample consists of about 30,000 clones, over 75% of them appearing once. This chain joins TRBV11-2 and TRBJ1-1; weak D call: TRBD1 (5 bases). Sequencing used peripheral blood. The TCR comes from a man older than 75 with active COVID-19. The CDR3 DNA is TGTGCCAGCAGCCCCGGGACGGGACTCACGGCTTTCTTT. Translated: CASSPGTGLTAFF.